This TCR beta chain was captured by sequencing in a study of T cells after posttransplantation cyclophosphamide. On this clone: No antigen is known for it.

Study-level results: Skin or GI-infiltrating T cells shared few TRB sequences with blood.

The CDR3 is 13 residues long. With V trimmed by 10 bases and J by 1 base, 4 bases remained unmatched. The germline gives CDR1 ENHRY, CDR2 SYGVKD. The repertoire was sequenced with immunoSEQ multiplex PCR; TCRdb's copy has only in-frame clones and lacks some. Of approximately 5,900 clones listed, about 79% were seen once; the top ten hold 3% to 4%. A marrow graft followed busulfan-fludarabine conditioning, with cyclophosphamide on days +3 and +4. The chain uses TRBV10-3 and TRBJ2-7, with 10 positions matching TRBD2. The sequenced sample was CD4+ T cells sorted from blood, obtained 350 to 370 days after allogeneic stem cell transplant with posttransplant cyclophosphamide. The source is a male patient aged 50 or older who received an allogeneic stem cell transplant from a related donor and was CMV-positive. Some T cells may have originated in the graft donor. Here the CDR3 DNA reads TGTGCCACCGGGACTAGCGCTTCCTACGAGCAGTACTTC. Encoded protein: CATGTSASYEQYF.